These 22 T cell receptor beta chains were all obtained from the same sample, sequenced in a study of shared clonotypes between healthy human individuals. Here immunoSEQ multiplex PCR was the method, and the copy in TCRdb shows in-frame clones only, minus some. The data contain approximately 1.4 million clones, approximately 98% of them seen just once; the ten biggest clones take up 0.4% to 0.45%. Source material: naive CD4+ T cells sorted from blood. Subset defined: CD45RA+ positively selected. Receptor source: a man aged 25-40 years in good health.

The V and J genes are TRBV5-8 and TRBJ2-2; no firm D call. The CDR3 is 15 residues long. CDR1 is SGHTS, CDR2 YDEGEE, per germline. V was cut by 4 bases and J by 4 bases, with 14 bases left in between. DNA for the CDR3: TGTGCCAGCAGCGACCGTGCCACCCTCACCGGGGAGCTGTTTTTT. It translates to CASSDRATLTGELFF. Drawing the rest from reference TRBV5-8 and TRBJ2-2, the complete variable domain is EAGVTQSPTHLIKTRGQQATLRCSPISGHTSVYWYQQALGLGLQFLLWYDEGEERNRGNFPPRFSGRQFPNYSSELNVNALELEDSALYLCASSDRATLTGELFFGEGSRLTVL.

The chain carries TRBV5-5 and TRBJ1-5; D is uncertain. Per germline, CDR1 SGHKS and CDR2 YYEKEE (reference sequence). V lost 0 bases, J lost 10 bases, and 8 bases lay in between. The CDR3 has 12 residues. CDR3 bases: TGTGCCAGCAGCTTGGACGGTCTTCCCCAGCATTTT. Translated, it gives CASSLDGLPQHF.

The chain couples TRBV6-1 to TRBJ2-7; weak D call: TRBD2 (5 bases). The CDR3 contains 12 residues. CDR1 is MNHNS, CDR2 SASEGT, per germline. V was pared by 7 bases and J by 5 bases, with 12 bases between. CDR3 sequence: CASIRKRDEQYF. DNA for the CDR3: TGTGCCAGCATCCGAAAGAGGGACGAGCAGTACTTC.

The genes are TRBV5-1 and TRBJ2-7, with D tentatively TRBD2 (5 bases). The length of the CDR3 is 15 residues. The V and J ends lost 2 bases and 3 bases respectively, with 15 bases between them. The germline CDR1 and CDR2 sequences are SGHRS and YFSETQ. The CDR3 DNA reads TGCGCCAGCAGCTTACGTGGAGGTCTCAACTACGAGCAGTACTTC. Its translation: CASSLRGGLNYEQYF.

Only one count was recorded for this clone. This rearrangement joins TRBV27 to TRBJ2-5; D is possibly TRBD2 (6 bases). This CDR3 has 14 amino acids. V shed 6 bases and J shed 3 bases, with 14 bases lying between them. Looked up from germline, CDR1 is MNHEY and CDR2 is SMNVEV (reference sequence). Here the CDR3 reads CASSLSGTEETQYF. The CDR3 DNA sequence: TGTGCCAGCAGCCTTAGCGGCACGGAAGAGACCCAGTACTTC.

J is TRBJ2-7 and V is TRBV28, with D perhaps TRBD2 (5 bases). CDR3 length equals 15 residues. In germline, CDR1 is MDHEN, CDR2 SYDVKM. The V end lost 7 bases, the J end lost 1 base, and 17 bases lay between the germline ends. CDR3 in DNA: TGTGCCAGCACTTCTCAAGGGCGCGGGTCCTACGAGCAGTACTTC. Protein: CASTSQGRGSYEQYF.

The rearrangement joins TRBV19 to TRBJ1-5; D gene uncertain. The CDR3 loop spans 13 amino acids. Trimming took off 2 bases at V and 7 bases at J, with 9 bases between the two ends. Germline V lookup: CDR1 LNHDA, CDR2 SQIVND (reference sequence). This CDR3 is CASSIPPGQPQHF. CDR3 in DNA: TGTGCCAGTAGTATACCCCCGGGGCAGCCCCAGCATTTT. The full variable domain, completed using reference TRBV19 and TRBJ1-5, is DGGITQSPKYLFRKEGQNVTLSCEQNLNHDAMYWYRQDPGQGLRLIYYSQIVNDFQKGDIAEGYSVSREKKESFPLTVTSAQKNPTAFYLCASSIPPGQPQHFGDGTRLSIL.

V and J are TRBV5-6 and TRBJ1-5; maybe TRBD1 (6 bases). This CDR3 is 14 amino acids long. Trimming pared 2 bases from V and 5 bases from J, leaving 11 bases between. The germline V gene has CDR1 SGHDT and CDR2 YYEEEE. CDR3 sequence (DNA): TGTGCCAGCAGCTTCGGCAGGGGAGATCAGCCCCAGCATTTT. Its translation is CASSFGRGDQPQHF. Filled out from reference TRBV5-6 and TRBJ1-5, the complete variable domain reads DAGVTQSPTHLIKTRGQQVTLRCSPKSGHDTVSWYQQALGQGPQFIFQYYEEEERQRGNFPDRFSGHQFPNYSSELNVNALLLGDSALYLCASSFGRGDQPQHFGDGTRLSIL.

The chain has TRBV29-1 and TRBJ2-3; 8 positions match TRBD1. The ends lost 5 bases at V and 4 bases at J; junction bases unmatched: 2. The CDR3 loop spans 12 amino acids. CDR1 is SQVTM, CDR2 ANQGSEA, per germline. The CDR3: CSVQQGADTQYF. Written as DNA, the CDR3 is TGCAGCGTTCAACAGGGGGCAGATACGCAGTATTTT.

Only one count was recorded for this clone. Other nucleotide sequences in the sample specify the same CDR3. The chain employs TRBV5-4 and TRBJ2-5; 9 positions agree with TRBD1. CDR1 is SGHNT and CDR2 is YYREEE in the germline V gene (reference sequence). V trimming: 4 bases; J trimming: 5 bases; junction bases outside the gene matches: 6. The CDR3 has 14 residues. CDR3 region: CASSRGDREETQYF. CDR3 nucleotides: TGTGCCAGCAGCCGGGGGGACAGGGAGGAGACCCAGTACTTC.

This clone was seen once. The rearrangement joins TRBV5-4 to TRBJ2-3; D perhaps matches TRBD1 (6 bases). The length of the CDR3 is 16 residues. Germline V lookup: CDR1 SGHNT, CDR2 YYREEE (reference sequence). CDR3 sequence: CASPPGHQNSTDTQYF. In DNA form, the CDR3 reads TGTGCTTCCCCCCCGGGACACCAAAACAGCACAGATACGCAGTATTTT.

The rearrangement joins TRBV28 to TRBJ1-2; 7 bases align to TRBD1. The CDR3 has 18 amino acids. V dropped 3 bases and J dropped 7; count of bases not matched to a gene: 20. Germline CDR1 is MDHEN and CDR2 is SYDVKM. As DNA, the CDR3 is TGTGCCAGCAGTTTTATATTTAGCCAGGGGGATTTTCTAGGTGGCTACACCTTC. The encoded protein is CASSFIFSQGDFLGGYTF.

The genes are TRBV28 and TRBJ1-2; D possibly corresponds to TRBD1 (6 bases). The CDR3 is made up of 15 amino acids. Trimming took 2 bases from V and 4 from J, leaving 14 bases between them. Germline V gene sequence: CDR1 MDHEN, CDR2 SYDVKM. CDR3 loop: CASSLEWGPSYGYTF. The CDR3 DNA is TGTGCCAGCAGTTTAGAGTGGGGGCCCTCCTATGGCTACACCTTC.

Remarks on this clone: The same CDR3 arises from other DNA sequences in this sample as well. The V and J genes are TRBV7-2 and TRBJ1-5; D is uncertain. Germline V gives CDR1 SGHTA, CDR2 FQGNSA. V lost 5 bases, J lost 3 bases, and 5 bases lay in between. This CDR3 has 12 amino acids. CDR3 loop: CASSLDNQPQHF. The CDR3 nucleotides read TGTGCCAGCAGCCTCGACAATCAGCCCCAGCATTTT.

The gene calls are TRBV5-6 and TRBJ1-5, with D perhaps matching TRBD1 (5 bases). V was shortened by 3 bases and J by 7 bases, with 14 bases between the two germline ends. This CDR3 comprises 14 residues. Germline loops: CDR1 SGHDT, CDR2 YYEEEE. CDR3 bases: TGTGCCAGCAGCTCCTGGGGGGAGCAGCAGCCCCAGCATTTT. Protein product: CASSSWGEQQPQHF.

This chain uses TRBV7-2 with TRBJ2-7; 8 positions match TRBD1. Germline V lookup: CDR1 SGHTA, CDR2 FQGNSA. Germline trimming cut 1 base from V and 3 bases from J; bases unmatched to any gene: 5. CDR3 length equals 15 residues. CDR3: CASSLGTDRGYEQYF. As DNA, the CDR3 is TGTGCCAGCAGCTTAGGGACAGACAGGGGCTACGAGCAGTACTTC.

The chain links TRBV11-2 to TRBJ2-2; possible D gene TRBD2, 5 bases. The germline gives CDR1 SGHAT, CDR2 FQNNGV. The CDR3 totals 15 residues. The germline V and J ends were trimmed by 5 bases and 5 bases, with 15 bases remaining between them. The DNA of the CDR3 is TGTGCCAGCAGCCCTCTCTACCGGGGTACCGGGGAGCTGTTTTTT. It translates to CASSPLYRGTGELFF. The full variable domain, in which reference TRBV11-2 and TRBJ2-2 provide the parts outside the CDR3, is EAGVAQSPRYKIIEKRQSVAFWCNPISGHATLYWYQQILGQGPKLLIQFQNNGVVDDSQLPKDRFSAERLKGVDSTLKIQPAKLEDSAVYLCASSPLYRGTGELFFGEGSRLTVL.

CDR3 protein: CASSPPRLAGGSEQYF. DNA for the CDR3: TGTGCCAGCAGCCCCCCCAGACTAGCGGGAGGGAGCGAGCAGTACTTC. The rearrangement joins TRBV25-1 to TRBJ2-7; TRBD2 agrees at 14 bases. Germline trimming cut 6 bases from V and 6 bases from J; bases unmatched to any gene: 10. This CDR3 spans 16 amino acids. Per germline, CDR1 MGHDK and CDR2 SYGVNS.

The CDR3, as DNA: TGCGCCAGCAGCCGCTCCGGACAGGTTGGGGCGCAGCAGTACTTC. Amino acids: CASSRSGQVGAQQYF. The rearrangement joins TRBV5-1 to TRBJ2-7; 7 nucleotides agree with TRBD1. The V gene end was trimmed by 4 bases and the J gene end by 8 bases; junction bases not matched to a gene: 15. The CDR3 length is 15 residues. Germline V gene sequence: CDR1 SGHRS, CDR2 YFSETQ.

The gene calls are TRBV28 and TRBJ2-1, with 12 positions matching TRBD1. From germline, CDR1 is MDHEN and CDR2 SYDVKM. This CDR3 has 16 amino acids. Losses at the gene ends were 1 base for V and 9 bases for J; bases not matched to a gene: 7. CDR3 sequence reads: CASSLLPGQGAVEQFF. CDR3 DNA: TGTGCCAGCAGTTTATTACCGGGACAGGGGGCAGTTGAGCAGTTCTTC.

Concerning this clone: The sample contains more than one DNA sequence encoding this CDR3. The chain has TRBV18 and TRBJ1-5; D unresolved. This CDR3 comprises 14 residues. Looked up from germline, CDR1 is KGHSH and CDR2 is LQKENI. Trimming stripped 3 bases from V and 4 bases from J, with 10 bases between. CDR3 sequence reads: CASSPSGGNQPQHF. CDR3 bases: TGTGCCAGCTCACCTTCGGGCGGGAATCAGCCCCAGCATTTT.

V usage is TRBV27 and J usage is TRBJ2-1, with D maybe TRBD1 (5 bases). Germline V gives CDR1 MNHEY, CDR2 SMNVEV (reference sequence). CDR3 length: 16 residues. V shed 6 bases and J shed 5 bases, with 20 bases lying between them. In DNA form, the CDR3 reads TGTGCCAGCAGAGCAACATGGGCGACAGCCGACAATGAGCAGTTCTTC. Amino acids: CASRATWATADNEQFF.